Below, 25 T cell receptor beta chains from the same sample are listed, as sequenced in a study of identical twins. TCRdb re-called the 5' RACE reads with MiXCR, one entry per CDR3 protein. Here the sample spans fewer than 550,000 distinct CDR3 sequences, roughly an eighth being singletons. The same specimen was also included in a second study, on yellow fever vaccine responses in identical twins.

Sequencing used CD4+ T cells sorted from blood. These receptors were taken from a woman under 30 in good health.

This clonotype was detected many times. V usage is TRBV5-1 and J usage is TRBJ2-7, with a tentative D call TRBD2 (6 bases). V was shortened by 4 bases and J by 3 bases, with 11 bases between the two germline ends. The CDR3 has 13 amino acids. The V gene's germline CDR1 is SGHRS and CDR2 YFSETQ. Here the CDR3 reads CASSIGRGYEQYF. CDR3 DNA: TGCGCCAGCAGCATCGGGAGAGGCTACGAGCAGTACTTC.

This clonotype was detected a few times. The chain joins TRBV5-5 to TRBJ2-1; TRBD2 agrees at 12 bases. The ends lost 3 bases at V and 0 bases at J; junction bases unmatched: 7. The CDR3 spans 18 residues. Germline values: CDR1 SGHKS, CDR2 YYEKEE (reference sequence). The CDR3 loop reads CASSSTGLAGSSYNEQFF. The CDR3 bases are TGTGCCAGCAGCTCGACCGGACTAGCGGGGAGCTCCTACAATGAGCAGTTCTTC.

This clonotype was recorded many times. The rearrangement links TRBV20-1 to TRBJ1-5, with D unresolved. Trimming cost V 3 bases and J 4 bases, with 13 bases left between them. The CDR3 has 14 amino acids. CDR1 and CDR2 (germline): DFQATT, SNEGSKA (reference sequence). The CDR3 DNA follows: TGCAGTGCTAGTGCCCTAGGCGTAAATCAGCCCCAGCATTTT. This codes for CSASALGVNQPQHF.

The chain recombines TRBV5-5 with TRBJ1-3, with TRBD1 matching 8 bases. Germline loops: CDR1 SGHKS, CDR2 YYEKEE (reference sequence). This CDR3 is 18 amino acids long. V gave up 0 bases and J gave up 0 bases; unmatched junction bases: 8. The CDR3 sequence is CASSLVGTGSFSGNTIYF. The CDR3 DNA reads as TGTGCCAGCAGCTTGGTTGGGACAGGAAGTTTCTCTGGAAACACCATATATTTT.

The chain combines TRBV2 with TRBJ2-7; D gene uncertain. Trimming took 2 bases from V and 2 from J, leaving 7 bases between them. There are 13 residues in the CDR3. In germline, CDR1 is SNHLY, CDR2 FYNNEI. This CDR3 reads CASSEQSTYEQYF. The CDR3 DNA reads TGTGCCAGCAGTGAACAGAGTACCTACGAGCAGTACTTC.

A word on this clonotype: One end of the junction does not line up with germline, which may come from a read error. V usage is TRBV13 and J usage is TRBJ2-3, with a weak D call TRBD2 (7 bases). The CDR3 loop spans 18 amino acids. Per germline, CDR1 PRHDT and CDR2 FYEKMQ (reference sequence). Written as DNA, the CDR3 is TGTACCAGCAGCTCCGCGCGTTTGATGGGGGGGCAGATGGATACGCAGTATTTT. Translation: CTSSSARLMGGQMDTQYF.

In the case of this clonotype: A single base separates this from a much larger clone, so it may be a read error. This chain links TRBV6-2 or TRBV6-3 with TRBJ2-7; D is ambiguous. CDR3 length: 14 amino acids. The V and J ends lost 4 bases and 7 bases respectively, with 17 bases between them. CDR1 and CDR2 from the germline V gene are MNHEY and SVGEGT. This CDR3 reads CASSSRPSRPEQYF. CDR3 DNA sequence: TGTGCCAGCAGTTCTCGTCCCTCGAGACCTGAGCAGTACTTC.

This clonotype came up many times. V is TRBV12-3 or TRBV12-4 and J is TRBJ1-5; D ambiguous. The CDR3 has 13 residues. The ends were cut back, 4 bases at V and 3 bases at J, with 7 bases in the middle. The CDR3 DNA is TGTGCCAGCAGTTCGGTCCCCAATCAGCCCCAGCATTTT. Encoded protein: CASSSVPNQPQHF.

This chain connects TRBV5-6 to TRBJ2-3; D ambiguous. This CDR3 region has 15 residues. Between the trimmed V and J ends, which lost 0 bases and 0 bases, there was a span of 8 bases. Germline-derived CDR1 and CDR2 are SGHDT and YYEEEE. The CDR3 sequence: CASSLVSASTDTQYF. The CDR3 DNA follows: TGTGCCAGCAGCTTGGTGTCAGCTAGCACAGATACGCAGTATTTT.

The chain links TRBV3-1 to TRBJ2-7; D is possibly TRBD2 (6 bases). Germline V gene lookup returns CDR1 LGHDT and CDR2 YNNKEL (reference sequence). This CDR3 comprises 14 residues. V dropped 1 base and J dropped 5 bases, with 12 bases sitting between them. DNA for the CDR3: TGTGCCAGCAGCCAAGCAACAGGACTACACGAGCAGTACTTC. Translation: CASSQATGLHEQYF.

This clonotype came up a few times. The CDR3 reads CASSSPVGRANEKLFF. The CDR3 DNA is TGTGCCAGCAGCTCCCCGGTTGGCAGGGCTAATGAAAAACTGTTTTTT. The chain is built from TRBV7-9 and TRBJ1-4, with TRBD1 as a possible D gene (5 bases). This CDR3 region has 16 residues. Germline CDR1 reads SEHNR; CDR2 reads FQNEAQ (reference sequence). Trimming shortened V by 4 bases and J by 3 bases, and 15 bases separated the two germline ends.

The table lists this clonotype with a few counts. This sequence joins TRBV6-2 or TRBV6-3 and TRBJ2-2; D ambiguous. This CDR3 has 14 residues. Trimming removed 4 bases at V and 5 bases at J, with 11 bases between. Looked up from germline, CDR1 is MNHEY and CDR2 is SVGEGT. CDR3 nucleotides: TGTGCCAGCAGTTCGCCAGGACGGACCGGGGAGCTGTTTTTT. The encoded protein is CASSSPGRTGELFF.

This clonotype was observed a few times. The chain couples TRBV25-1 to TRBJ2-1; TRBD1 matches at 7 bases. Germline CDR1 MGHDK, CDR2 SYGVNS. The CDR3 extends over 14 amino acids. V shed 1 base, J shed 6 bases, and the junction held 3 bases outside the gene matches. The CDR3 reads CASSESHRGNEQFF. DNA of the CDR3: TGTGCCAGCAGTGAATCGCACAGGGGCAATGAGCAGTTCTTC.

This clonotype was counted many times. The CDR3 sequence is CASSYPTRGTSGTQYF. Written as DNA, the CDR3 is TGTGCCAGCAGTTACCCAACCCGGGGGACTAGTGGGACCCAGTACTTC. The chain employs TRBV6-2 or TRBV6-3 and TRBJ2-5, with TRBD2 matching 8 bases. The germline V gene encodes CDR1 MNHEY and CDR2 SVGEGT. CDR3 length: 16 residues. The junction had 12 bases not matched to a gene; V was cut back by 2 bases and J by 7 bases.

The V and J genes are TRBV6-5 and TRBJ2-1; D not certain. CDR3 length equals 17 residues. The V end lost 1 base, the J end lost 0 bases, and 13 bases lay between the germline ends. Per germline, CDR1 MNHEY and CDR2 SVGAGI. The CDR3: CASSYFVTTSSYNEQFF. The CDR3 DNA follows: TGTGCCAGCAGTTACTTCGTGACGACGAGCTCCTACAATGAGCAGTTCTTC.

At least ten counts were recorded for this clonotype. The rearrangement links TRBV6-2 or TRBV6-3 to TRBJ2-1; TRBD2 aligns across 8 bases. The germline V gene has CDR1 MNHEY and CDR2 SVGEGT. The CDR3 runs 15 residues. J was trimmed by 1 base and V by 6 bases; bases with no gene match: 5. The CDR3 loop reads CASSLQRGSYNEQFF. The CDR3 region has the DNA TGTGCCAGCAGCTTACAGCGGGGGTCCTACAATGAGCAGTTCTTC.

V usage is TRBV3-1 and J usage is TRBJ1-1, with a possible D match to TRBD1 (5 bases). This CDR3 region has 16 residues. The ends were cut back, 2 bases at V and 1 base at J, with 14 bases in the middle. Germline assignment: CDR1 LGHDT and CDR2 YNNKEL (reference sequence). CDR3 residues: CASSQMMGLGNTEAFF. As DNA, the CDR3 is TGTGCCAGCAGCCAAATGATGGGGCTGGGGAACACTGAAGCTTTCTTT. The full variable domain, with the rest looked up from reference TRBV3-1 and TRBJ1-1, is DTAVSQTPKYLVTQMGNDKSIKCEQNLGHDTMYWYKQDSKKFLKIMFSYNNKELIINETVPNRFSPKSPDKAHLNLHINSLELGDSAVYFCASSQMMGLGNTEAFFGQGTRLTVV.

V gene TRBV7-6 combines with J gene TRBJ2-7, with D tentatively TRBD1 or TRBD2 (5 bases each). The V end was cut by 0 bases, the J end by 5 bases, with 23 bases between. CDR1 and CDR2 from the germline V gene are SGHVS and FNYEAQ. The CDR3 is 18 amino acids. CDR3 bases: TGTGCCAGCAGCTTAGCAGCAGGGAGCGGCGGTTCGGACCACGAGCAGTACTTC. Its translation: CASSLAAGSGGSDHEQYF.

V and J are TRBV7-3 and TRBJ2-5; D gene ambiguous. Germline-derived CDR1 and CDR2 are SGHTA and FQGTGA. The CDR3 has 16 amino acids. Trimming removed 0 bases from V and 1 base from J, with 12 bases in between. The CDR3: CASSLTGGTPQETQYF. The DNA for the CDR3 is TGTGCCAGCAGCTTAACGGGCGGAACCCCCCAAGAGACCCAGTACTTC.

The genes are TRBV6-2 or TRBV6-3 and TRBJ2-7; D is possibly TRBD2 (6 bases). The CDR3 spans 15 residues. Trimming took off 6 bases at V and 2 bases at J, with 17 bases between the two ends. Germline V gene data show CDR1 as MNHEY and CDR2 as SVGEGT. This CDR3 is CASRAEAGGPYEQYF. The DNA of the CDR3 is TGTGCCAGCAGGGCAGAGGCCGGAGGGCCCTACGAGCAGTACTTC.

J is TRBJ2-5 and V is TRBV20-1, with a possible D match to TRBD2 (5 bases). Trimming shortened V by 1 base and J by 5 bases, and 11 bases separated the two germline ends. Germline CDR1 reads DFQATT; CDR2 reads SNEGSKA (reference sequence). The length of the CDR3 is 13 residues. CDR3 nucleotide sequence: TGCAGTGCTAGAGCAACCGGGAAGGAGACCCAGTACTTC. Translation: CSARATGKETQYF.

There are a few counts of this clonotype. V usage is TRBV6-5 and J usage is TRBJ2-1; 7 nucleotides agree with TRBD1. The CDR3 length is 15 residues. V lost 6 bases, J lost 7 bases, and 12 bases stayed unmatched. CDR1 and CDR2 from the germline V gene are MNHEY and SVGAGI. The CDR3 DNA is TGTGCCAGCAGGGTCCGCTGGACAGGAGAAAATGAGCAGTTCTTC. It specifies CASRVRWTGENEQFF.

This clonotype was observed a handful of times. CDR3 loop: CASGKQGSDYEQYF. CDR3 bases: TGCGCCAGCGGCAAGCAGGGGTCCGACTACGAGCAGTACTTC. J is TRBJ2-7 and V is TRBV5-1; D is perhaps TRBD1 (6 bases). Germline CDR1 is SGHRS and CDR2 is YFSETQ. This CDR3 contains 14 residues. Trimming cost V 7 bases and J 3 bases, with 17 bases left between them.

V and J are TRBV5-1 and TRBJ2-3; 8 bases match TRBD2. The CDR3 is made up of 15 amino acids. The V and J ends lost 0 bases and 5 bases, in that order; junction bases with no gene match: 5. Germline CDR1 and CDR2: SGHRS and YFSETQ. The CDR3 DNA reads as TGCGCCAGCAGCTTGGGGGGGACTAGGGGAGATACGCAGTATTTT. This codes for CASSLGGTRGDTQYF.

This clonotype was observed a handful of times. V and J are TRBV5-1 and TRBJ2-5; 8 bases agree with TRBD2. The CDR3 has 16 amino acids. Germline CDR1 SGHRS, CDR2 YFSETQ. Losses at the gene ends were 0 bases for V and 5 bases for J; bases not matched to a gene: 9. The CDR3 spells CASSLDDGGAGETQYF. The CDR3 bases are TGCGCCAGCAGCTTGGATGACGGGGGGGCAGGCGAGACCCAGTACTTC. Full variable domain (missing parts from reference TRBV5-1 and TRBJ2-5): KAGVTQTPRYLIKTRGQQVTLSCSPISGHRSVSWYQQTPGQGLQFLFEYFSETQRNKGNFPGRFSGRQFSNSRSEMNVSTLELGDSALYLCASSLDDGGAGETQYFGPGTRLLVL.